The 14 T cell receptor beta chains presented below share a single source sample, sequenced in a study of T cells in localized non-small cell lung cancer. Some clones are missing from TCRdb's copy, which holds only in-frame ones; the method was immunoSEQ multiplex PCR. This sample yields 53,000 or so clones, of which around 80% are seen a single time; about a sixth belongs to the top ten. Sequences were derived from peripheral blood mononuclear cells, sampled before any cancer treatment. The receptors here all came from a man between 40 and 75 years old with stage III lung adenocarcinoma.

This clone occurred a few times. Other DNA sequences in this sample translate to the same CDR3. The CDR3 sequence is CASSPPRGGPYEQYF. As DNA, the CDR3 is TGTGCCAGCTCACCACCGAGGGGGGGCCCCTACGAGCAGTACTTC. The chain employs TRBV18 and TRBJ2-7, with D tentatively TRBD2 (7 bases). The CDR3 contains 15 residues. CDR1 and CDR2 from the germline V gene are KGHSH and LQKENI. The V and J ends lost 0 bases and 2 bases respectively, with 11 bases between them.

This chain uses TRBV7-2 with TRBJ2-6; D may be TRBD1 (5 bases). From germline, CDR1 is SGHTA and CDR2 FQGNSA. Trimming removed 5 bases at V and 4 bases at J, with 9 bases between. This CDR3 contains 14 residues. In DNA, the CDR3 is TGTGCCAGCAGCCGACAGTGGGGGGCCAACGTCCTGACTTTC. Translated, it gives CASSRQWGANVLTF.

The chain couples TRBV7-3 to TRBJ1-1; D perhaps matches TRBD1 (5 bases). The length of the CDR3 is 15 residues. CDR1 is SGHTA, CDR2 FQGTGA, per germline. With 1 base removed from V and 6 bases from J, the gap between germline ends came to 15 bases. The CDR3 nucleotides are TGTGCCAGCAGCTTAAGTACAGGCCGAAACGCTGAAGCTTTCTTT. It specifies CASSLSTGRNAEAFF. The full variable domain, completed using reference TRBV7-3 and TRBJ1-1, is GAGVSQTPSNKVTEKGKYVELRCDPISGHTALYWYRQSLGQGPEFLIYFQGTGAADDSGLPNDRFFAVRPEGSVSTLKIQRTERGDSAVYLCASSLSTGRNAEAFFGQGTRLTVV.

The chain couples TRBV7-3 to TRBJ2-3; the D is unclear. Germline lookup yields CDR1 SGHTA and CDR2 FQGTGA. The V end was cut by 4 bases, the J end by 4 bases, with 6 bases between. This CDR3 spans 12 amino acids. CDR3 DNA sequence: TGTGCCAGCAGCTCGGAATCAGATACGCAGTATTTT. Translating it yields CASSSESDTQYF.

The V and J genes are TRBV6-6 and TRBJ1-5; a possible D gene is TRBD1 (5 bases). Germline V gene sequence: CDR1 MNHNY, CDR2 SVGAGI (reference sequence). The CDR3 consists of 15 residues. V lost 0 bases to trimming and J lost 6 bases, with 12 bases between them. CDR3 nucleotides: TGTGCCAGCAGTTACTCGCAAGGGGCTGGTCAGCCCCAGCATTTT. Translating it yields CASSYSQGAGQPQHF.

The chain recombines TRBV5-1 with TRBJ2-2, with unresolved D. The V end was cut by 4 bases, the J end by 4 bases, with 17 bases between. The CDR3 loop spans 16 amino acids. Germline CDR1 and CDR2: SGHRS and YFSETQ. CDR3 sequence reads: CASSLQMPTSTGELFF. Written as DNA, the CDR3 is TGCGCCAGCAGCCTACAGATGCCTACCTCCACCGGGGAGCTGTTTTTT.

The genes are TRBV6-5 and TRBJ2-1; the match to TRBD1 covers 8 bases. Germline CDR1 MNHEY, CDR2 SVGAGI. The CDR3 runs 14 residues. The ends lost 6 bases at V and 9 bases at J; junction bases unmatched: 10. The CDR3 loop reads CASSPGTGTGEQFF. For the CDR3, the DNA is TGTGCCAGCAGCCCCGGGACAGGTACCGGTGAGCAGTTCTTC.

The CDR3 DNA follows: TGTGCCAGCAGCGTAGGACCCAACAATGAGCAGTTCTTC. Translating gives CASSVGPNNEQFF. The chain joins TRBV9 to TRBJ2-1, with D uncertain. Between the trimmed V and J ends, which lost 0 bases and 5 bases, there was a span of 6 bases. This CDR3 is 13 amino acids long. Per germline, CDR1 SGDLS and CDR2 YYNGEE. Combining the CDR3 with reference TRBV9 and TRBJ2-1 gives the whole variable domain DSGVTQTPKHLITATGQRVTLRCSPRSGDLSVYWYQQSLDQGLQFLIQYYNGEERAKGNILERFSAQQFPDLHSELNLSSLELGDSALYFCASSVGPNNEQFFGPGTRLTVL.

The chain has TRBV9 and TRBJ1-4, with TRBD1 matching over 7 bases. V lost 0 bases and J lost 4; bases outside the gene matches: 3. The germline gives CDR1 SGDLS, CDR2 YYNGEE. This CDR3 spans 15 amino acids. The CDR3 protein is CASSVEGQFNEKLFF. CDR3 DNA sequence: TGTGCCAGCAGCGTAGAGGGACAGTTTAATGAAAAACTGTTTTTT.

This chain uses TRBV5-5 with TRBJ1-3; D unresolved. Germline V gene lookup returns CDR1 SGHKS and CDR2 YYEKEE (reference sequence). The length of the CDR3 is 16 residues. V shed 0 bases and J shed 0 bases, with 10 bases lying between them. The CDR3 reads CASSLDYSSSGNTIYF. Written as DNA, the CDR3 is TGTGCCAGCAGCTTGGATTACTCAAGCTCTGGAAACACCATATATTTT.

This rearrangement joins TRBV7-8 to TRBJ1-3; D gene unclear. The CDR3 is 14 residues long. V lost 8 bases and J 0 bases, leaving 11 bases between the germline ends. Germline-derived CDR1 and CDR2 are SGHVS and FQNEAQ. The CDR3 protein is CASREKFSGNTIYF. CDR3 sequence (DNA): TGTGCCAGCCGGGAGAAGTTCTCTGGAAACACCATATATTTT.

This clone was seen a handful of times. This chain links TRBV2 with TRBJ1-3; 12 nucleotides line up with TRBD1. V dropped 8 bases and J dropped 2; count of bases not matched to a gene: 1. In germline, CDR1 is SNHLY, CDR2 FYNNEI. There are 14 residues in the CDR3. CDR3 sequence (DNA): TGTGCCAGCGGGACAGGGGGCCCTGGAAACACCATATATTTT. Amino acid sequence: CASGTGGPGNTIYF.

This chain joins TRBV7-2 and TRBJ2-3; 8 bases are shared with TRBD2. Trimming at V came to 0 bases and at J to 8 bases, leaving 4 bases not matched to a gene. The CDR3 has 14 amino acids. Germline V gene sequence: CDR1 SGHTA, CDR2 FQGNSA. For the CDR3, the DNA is TGTGCCAGCAGCTTAGCCAGCGGGGGTGCTACGCAGTATTTT. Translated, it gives CASSLASGGATQYF. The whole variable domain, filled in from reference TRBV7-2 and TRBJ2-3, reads GAGVSQSPSNKVTEKGKDVELRCDPISGHTALYWYRQSLGQGLEFLIYFQGNSAPDKSGLPSDRFSAERTGGSVSTLTIQRTQQEDSAVYLCASSLASGGATQYFGPGTRLTVL.

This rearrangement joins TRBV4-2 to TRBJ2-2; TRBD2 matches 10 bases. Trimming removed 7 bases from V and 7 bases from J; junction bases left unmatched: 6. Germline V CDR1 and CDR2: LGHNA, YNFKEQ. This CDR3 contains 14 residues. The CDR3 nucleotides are TGTGCCAGCACTAGCGGGAGATCGGACGGGGAGCTGTTTTTT. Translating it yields CASTSGRSDGELFF.